This T cell receptor beta chain was documented in a study of CD8+CD57+ T cells in acquired aplastic anemia. Study-level background: The sorted CD4+ and CD8+ cells yielded an average around 3.2 ug of DNA. Around 11 million reads, on average, were obtained for CD4+ cells from healthy donors.

This clonotype was detected ten times or more. Its antigen remains unknown. Looked up from germline, CDR1 is SQVTM and CDR2 is ANQGSEA. The CDR3 totals 15 residues. Trimming took 3 bases from V and 6 from J; bases not matched to a gene: 13. Study results and caveats: Between patients and controls, CD8+ Simpson's diversity did not vary significantly. Between patients and controls, 25 to 35 CD8+ CDR3 sequences were found in common.

The use of genomic DNA as template underpinned the TCR beta VDJ and CDR3 profiling. TCRdb reprocessed the reads via MiXCR and lists one record per CDR3 protein. The table lists about 130,000 distinct CDR3 sequences, more than 35% of them singletons. The chain uses TRBV29-1 and TRBJ2-7, with TRBD2 matching over 8 bases. The sample comprised sorted CD4+, CD8+, or CD8+CD57+ T cells (not recorded which) from PBMCs. This TCR came from a human donor in good health, serving as a control. The CDR3 DNA is TGCAGCGTTGAGTCCGCTCGGAGCGGGAGAAGCGAGCAGTACTTC. Its translation is CSVESARSGRSEQYF.